Here is one T cell receptor (beta chain) with its context. These data originate in a study of blood T cell repertoires in COVID-19. Study information: Sites across the United States, Italy and Spain contributed samples from acute and convalescent COVID-19. In each case, the material was cDNA or gDNA derived from T cells, B-cell-depleted T cells, or PBMCs.

Authors' data handling: Scientists estimated how many nucleated cells there were by amplifying reference gene primers. Measured with immunoSEQ multiplex PCR; TCRdb has only the in-frame clones, and not every one. That table is the source of V, J and clone size, and D and trimming were worked out from the DNA. The data show 45,000 to 50,000 clones, over 80% seen once. V was cut by 1 base and J by 3 bases, with 10 bases left in between. Germline CDR1 reads SGHDN; CDR2 reads FVKESK. This CDR3 has 16 amino acids. The chain has TRBV14 and TRBJ1-6; no clear D. The specimen was peripheral blood. This TCR came from a man between 65 and 80 years old with acute or convalescent COVID-19. The CDR3 is CASSQGLAVYNSPLHF. In DNA, the CDR3 is TGTGCCAGCAGCCAAGGGTTAGCGGTCTATAATTCACCCCTCCACTTT.